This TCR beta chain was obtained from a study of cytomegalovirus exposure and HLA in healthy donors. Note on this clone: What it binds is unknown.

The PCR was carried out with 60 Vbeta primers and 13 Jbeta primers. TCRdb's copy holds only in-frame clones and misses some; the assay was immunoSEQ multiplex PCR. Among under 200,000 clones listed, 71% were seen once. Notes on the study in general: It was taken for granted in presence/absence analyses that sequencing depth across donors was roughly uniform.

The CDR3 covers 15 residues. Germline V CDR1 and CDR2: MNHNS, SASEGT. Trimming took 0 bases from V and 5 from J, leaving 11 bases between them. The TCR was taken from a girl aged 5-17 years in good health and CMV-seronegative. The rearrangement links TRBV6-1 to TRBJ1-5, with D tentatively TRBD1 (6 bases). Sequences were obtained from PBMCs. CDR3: CASSEAGGGHQPQHF. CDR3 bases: TGTGCCAGCAGTGAAGCGGGGGGGGGCCATCAGCCCCAGCATTTT.